Below, 5 T cell receptor beta chains from the same sample are listed, as sequenced in a study of control samples from healthy donors and cancer patients. The protocol was immunoSEQ multiplex PCR, while the TCRdb copy is restricted to in-frame clones and leaves out a portion. Found here are about 130,000 clones, around 90% of them singletons; the top ten hold roughly 8.6%. Sequencing was done on a sample of blood. The receptors were sampled from a man aged 18 to 30 in good health.

The rearrangement links TRBV3-1 (or the pseudogene TRBV3-2) to TRBJ2-3; D not resolved. The CDR3 extends over 14 amino acids. The germline V and J ends were trimmed by 3 bases and 3 bases, with 10 bases remaining between them. Per the germline V gene, CDR1 is LGHDT and CDR2 is YNNKEL (reference sequence). The CDR3 here is CASSQLLGTDTQYF. CDR3 DNA sequence: TGTGCCAGCAGCCAGTTGCTAGGGACAGATACGCAGTATTTT.

The rearrangement joins TRBV12-3 or TRBV12-4 to TRBJ1-1, with 7 bases aligning to TRBD1. The CDR3 covers 13 residues. V trimming: 5 bases; J trimming: 7 bases; junction bases outside the gene matches: 7. The DNA of the CDR3 is TGTGCCAGCAGTCCCATGGGACAGATTGAAGCTTTCTTT. Protein sequence: CASSPMGQIEAFF.

In its sample, this clone was seen once. The rearrangement links TRBV5-1 to TRBJ1-4; D unclear. Trimming took off 0 bases at V and 0 bases at J, with 6 bases between the two ends. This CDR3 contains 15 residues. CDR1 and CDR2 (germline): SGHRS, YFSETQ. DNA of the CDR3: TGCGCCAGCAGCTTGGTAGCAGCAACTAATGAAAAACTGTTTTTT. As protein: CASSLVAATNEKLFF.

V usage is TRBV5-1 and J usage is TRBJ1-4; 9 bases are shared with TRBD1. Germline CDR1 SGHRS, CDR2 YFSETQ. This CDR3 contains 14 residues. V lost 3 bases, J lost 8 bases, and 5 bases stayed unmatched. The CDR3 DNA sequence: TGCGCCAGCAGCTCACAGGGGGCTTTGGAAAAACTGTTTTTT. As protein: CASSSQGALEKLFF. Supplemented by reference TRBV5-1 and TRBJ1-4, the full variable domain reads KAGVTQTPRYLIKTRGQQVTLSCSPISGHRSVSWYQQTPGQGLQFLFEYFSETQRNKGNFPGRFSGRQFSNSRSEMNVSTLELGDSALYLCASSSQGALEKLFFGSGTQLSVL.

The chain carries TRBV12-3 or TRBV12-4 and TRBJ2-1; D is uncertain. The CDR3 totals 12 residues. The V and J ends lost 0 bases and 9 bases respectively, with 6 bases between them. The CDR3 is CASSLAHREQFF. CDR3 in DNA: TGTGCCAGCAGTTTAGCGCATCGTGAGCAGTTCTTC.